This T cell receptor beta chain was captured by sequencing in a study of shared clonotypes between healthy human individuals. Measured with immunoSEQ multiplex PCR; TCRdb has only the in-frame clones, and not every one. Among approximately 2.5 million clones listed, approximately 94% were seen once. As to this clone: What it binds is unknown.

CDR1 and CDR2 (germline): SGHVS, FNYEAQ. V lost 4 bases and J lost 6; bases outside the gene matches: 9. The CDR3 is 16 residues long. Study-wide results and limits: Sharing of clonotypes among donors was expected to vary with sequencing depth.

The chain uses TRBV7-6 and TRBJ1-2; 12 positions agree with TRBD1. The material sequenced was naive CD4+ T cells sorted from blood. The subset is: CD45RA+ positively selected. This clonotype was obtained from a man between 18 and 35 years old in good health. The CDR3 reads CASSSGTGGFMDGYTF. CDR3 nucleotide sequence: TGTGCCAGCAGCTCCGGGACAGGGGGCTTTATGGATGGCTACACCTTC.